What follows describes a single T cell receptor (beta chain). These data come from a study of glioma-infiltrating T cells after dendritic cell vaccination. Losses at the gene ends were 1 base for V and 3 bases for J; bases not matched to a gene: 7. Germline assignment: CDR1 SEHNR and CDR2 FQNEAQ (reference sequence). The CDR3 is 16 amino acids. Data came from immunoSEQ multiplex PCR; TCRdb stores just in-frame clones and leaves some out. This table holds roughly 90,000 clones, around 84% found once. The genes are TRBV7-9 and TRBJ1-2, with TRBD1 identical over 8 bases. This TCR was recovered from a human donor with glioblastoma. This material consisted of blood, taken before dendritic cell vaccination. CDR3 DNA sequence: TGTGCCAGCAGCTTAGAAGGGGCAGGGGGCCACTATGGCTACACCTTC. Its translation: CASSLEGAGGHYGYTF.